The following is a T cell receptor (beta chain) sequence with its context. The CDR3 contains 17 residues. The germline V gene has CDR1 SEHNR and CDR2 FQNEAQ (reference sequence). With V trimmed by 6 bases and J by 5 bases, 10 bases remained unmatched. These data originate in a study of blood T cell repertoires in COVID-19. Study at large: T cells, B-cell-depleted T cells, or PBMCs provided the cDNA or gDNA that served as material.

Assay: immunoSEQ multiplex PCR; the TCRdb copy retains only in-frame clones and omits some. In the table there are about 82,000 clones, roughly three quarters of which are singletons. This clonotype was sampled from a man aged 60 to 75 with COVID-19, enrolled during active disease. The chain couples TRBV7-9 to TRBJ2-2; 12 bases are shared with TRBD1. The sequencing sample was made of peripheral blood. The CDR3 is CASRTPGQGASTGELFF. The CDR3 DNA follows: TGTGCCAGCAGAACTCCGGGACAGGGGGCGAGTACCGGGGAGCTGTTTTTT.